This TCR beta chain comes out of a study of post-analysis software for immune sequencing data. Study-level findings and limits: Controls showed lower frequencies than patients for roughly five TRBV segments, and TRBV5-6, TRBV5-1 and TRBV20-1 were among these. Multiple sclerosis patients had significantly lower normalized Chao1 diversity than controls.

Incorporated into the TCR beta cDNA libraries were unique molecular identifiers, which served to reduce PCR and sequencing biases. TCRdb reprocessed the PCR reads with MiXCR, giving one entry per CDR3 protein. Counted here are approximately 360,000 distinct CDR3 sequences, 30% to 45% occurring once; the ten biggest clones make up 13%. CDR3 length: 15 residues. V shed 1 base and J shed 5 bases, with 9 bases lying between them. Per germline, CDR1 MNHNS and CDR2 SASEGT. With regard to this clonotype: The antigen is not known.

This sequence joins TRBV6-1 and TRBJ2-6, with D perhaps TRBD1 or TRBD2 (5 bases each). This clonotype was obtained from a girl aged 5-17 years with multiple sclerosis. Sequencing input: blood. The CDR3 sequence: CASSEGGSRANVLTF. DNA for the CDR3: TGTGCCAGCAGTGAAGGGGGGAGCCGGGCCAACGTCCTGACTTTC.